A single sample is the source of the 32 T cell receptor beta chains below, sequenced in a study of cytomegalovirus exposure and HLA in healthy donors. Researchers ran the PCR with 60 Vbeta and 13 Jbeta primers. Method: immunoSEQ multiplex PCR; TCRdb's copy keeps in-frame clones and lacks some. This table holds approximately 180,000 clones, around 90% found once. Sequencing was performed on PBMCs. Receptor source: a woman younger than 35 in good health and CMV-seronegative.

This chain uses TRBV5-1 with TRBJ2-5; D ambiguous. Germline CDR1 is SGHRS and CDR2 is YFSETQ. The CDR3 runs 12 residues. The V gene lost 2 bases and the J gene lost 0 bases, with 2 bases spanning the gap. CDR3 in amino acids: CASSFDQETQYF. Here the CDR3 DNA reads TGCGCCAGCAGCTTCGACCAAGAGACCCAGTACTTC.

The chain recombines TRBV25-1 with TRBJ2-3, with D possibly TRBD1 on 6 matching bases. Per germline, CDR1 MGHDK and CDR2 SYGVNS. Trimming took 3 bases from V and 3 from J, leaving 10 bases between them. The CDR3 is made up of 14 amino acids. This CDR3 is CASSDHRGTDTQYF. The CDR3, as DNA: TGTGCCAGCAGTGATCATAGGGGGACAGATACGCAGTATTTT. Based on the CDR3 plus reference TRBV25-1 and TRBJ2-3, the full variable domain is EADIYQTPRYLVIGTGKKITLECSQTMGHDKMYWYQQDPGMELHLIHYSYGVNSTEKGDLSSESTVSRIRTEHFPLTLESARPSHTSQYLCASSDHRGTDTQYFGPGTRLTVL.

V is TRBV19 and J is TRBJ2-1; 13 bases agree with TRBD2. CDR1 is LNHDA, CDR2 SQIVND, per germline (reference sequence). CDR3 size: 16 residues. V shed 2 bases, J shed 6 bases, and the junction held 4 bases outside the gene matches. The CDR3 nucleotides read TGTGCCAGTAGTATAACGGGACTAGCGGGGATCAATGAGCAGTTCTTC. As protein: CASSITGLAGINEQFF. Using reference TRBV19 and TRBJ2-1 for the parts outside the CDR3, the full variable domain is DGGITQSPKYLFRKEGQNVTLSCEQNLNHDAMYWYRQDPGQGLRLIYYSQIVNDFQKGDIAEGYSVSREKKESFPLTVTSAQKNPTAFYLCASSITGLAGINEQFFGPGTRLTVL.

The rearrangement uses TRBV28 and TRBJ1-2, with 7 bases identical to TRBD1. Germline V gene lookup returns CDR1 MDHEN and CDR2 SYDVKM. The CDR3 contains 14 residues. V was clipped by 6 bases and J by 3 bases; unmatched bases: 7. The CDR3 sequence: CASRQDRVDYGYTF. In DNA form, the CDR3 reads TGTGCCAGCAGACAAGACAGGGTAGACTATGGCTACACCTTC.

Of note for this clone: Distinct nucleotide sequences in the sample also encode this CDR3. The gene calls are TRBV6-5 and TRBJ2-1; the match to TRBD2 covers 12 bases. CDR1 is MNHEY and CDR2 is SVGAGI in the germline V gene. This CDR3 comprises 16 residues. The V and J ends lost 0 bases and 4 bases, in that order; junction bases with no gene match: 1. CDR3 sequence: CASSYSGTSGYNEQFF. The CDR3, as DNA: TGTGCCAGCAGTTACTCGGGGACTAGCGGGTACAATGAGCAGTTCTTC.

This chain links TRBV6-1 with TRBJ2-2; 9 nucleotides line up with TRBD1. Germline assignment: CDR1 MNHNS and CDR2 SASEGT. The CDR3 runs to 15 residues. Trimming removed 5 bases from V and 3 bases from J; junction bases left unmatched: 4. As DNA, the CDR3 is TGTGCCAGCAGTTGGACAGGGGCGGACACCGGGGAGCTGTTTTTT. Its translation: CASSWTGADTGELFF.

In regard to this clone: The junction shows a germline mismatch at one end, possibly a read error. The CDR3 sequence: CASSPGEGSYEQYF. The CDR3, as DNA: TGTGCTAGCAGCCCGGGGGAGGGGAGTTACGAGCAGTACTTC. The rearrangement uses TRBV7-7 and TRBJ2-7; 7 nucleotides match TRBD2. Germline-derived CDR1 and CDR2 are SSHAT and FNYEAQ (reference sequence). The length of the CDR3 is 14 residues.

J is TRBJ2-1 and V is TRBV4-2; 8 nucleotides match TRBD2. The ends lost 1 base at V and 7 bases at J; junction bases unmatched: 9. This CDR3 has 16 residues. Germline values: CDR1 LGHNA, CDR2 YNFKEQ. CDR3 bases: TGTGCCAGCAGCCAAGGGGGGACTAGGGGTTGGAATGAGCAGTTCTTC. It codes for CASSQGGTRGWNEQFF.

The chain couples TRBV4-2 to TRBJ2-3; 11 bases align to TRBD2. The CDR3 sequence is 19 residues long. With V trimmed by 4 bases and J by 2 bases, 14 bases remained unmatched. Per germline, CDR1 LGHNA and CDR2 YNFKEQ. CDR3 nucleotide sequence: TGTGCCAGCAGCCCTAGGACCCCACTAGCGGGGGCTTCCACAGATACGCAGTATTTT. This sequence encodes CASSPRTPLAGASTDTQYF.

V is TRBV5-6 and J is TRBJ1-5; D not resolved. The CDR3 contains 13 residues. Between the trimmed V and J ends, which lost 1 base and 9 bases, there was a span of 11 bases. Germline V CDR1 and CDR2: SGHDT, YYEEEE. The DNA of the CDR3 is TGTGCCAGCAGCTTGTACCGGGAGTTGCCCCAGCATTTT. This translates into CASSLYRELPQHF.

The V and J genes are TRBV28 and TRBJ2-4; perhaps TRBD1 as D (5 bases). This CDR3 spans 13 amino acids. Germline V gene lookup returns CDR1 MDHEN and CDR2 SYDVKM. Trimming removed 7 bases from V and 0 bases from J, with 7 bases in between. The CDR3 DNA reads TGTGCCAGCAAGGGGCCAGCCAAAAACATTCAGTACTTC. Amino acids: CASKGPAKNIQYF.

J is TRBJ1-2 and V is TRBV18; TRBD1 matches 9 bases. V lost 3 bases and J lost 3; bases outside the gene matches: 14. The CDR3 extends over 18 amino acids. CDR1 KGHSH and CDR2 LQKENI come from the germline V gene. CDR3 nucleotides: TGTGCCAGCTCACCGACGTCTATAACAGGGGGCAGTCACTATGGCTACACCTTC. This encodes CASSPTSITGGSHYGYTF.

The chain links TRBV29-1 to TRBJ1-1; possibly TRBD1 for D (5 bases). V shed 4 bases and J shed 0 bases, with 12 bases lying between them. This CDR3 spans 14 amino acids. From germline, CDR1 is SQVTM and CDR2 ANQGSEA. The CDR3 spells CSVVRGGVNTEAFF. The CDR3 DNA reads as TGCAGCGTTGTACGGGGGGGAGTGAACACTGAAGCTTTCTTT.

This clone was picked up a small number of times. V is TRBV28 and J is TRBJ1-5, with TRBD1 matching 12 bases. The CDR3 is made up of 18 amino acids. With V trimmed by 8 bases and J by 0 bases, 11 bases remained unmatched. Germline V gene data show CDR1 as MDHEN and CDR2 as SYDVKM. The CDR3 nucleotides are TGTGCCAGCGGTTCCGGGACAGGGGGCGCTTATAGCAATCAGCCCCAGCATTTT. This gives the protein CASGSGTGGAYSNQPQHF.

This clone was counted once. The CDR3 loop is CASSLEDARGNEQYF. DNA of the CDR3: TGTGCCAGCAGCTTAGAAGATGCCAGAGGGAACGAGCAGTACTTC. The chain joins TRBV11-3 to TRBJ2-7; TRBD2 might be the D (5 bases). The CDR3 length is 15 residues. Trimming took 0 bases from V and 5 from J, leaving 14 bases between them. CDR1 and CDR2 from the germline V gene are SGHNT and YENEEA.

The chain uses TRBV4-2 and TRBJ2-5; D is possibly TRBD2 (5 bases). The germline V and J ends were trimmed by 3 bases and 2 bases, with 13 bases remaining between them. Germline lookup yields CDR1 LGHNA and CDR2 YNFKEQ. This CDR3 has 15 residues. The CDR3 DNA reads TGTGCCAGCAGCCAGCCTGCAGCGGAGCAAGAGACCCAGTACTTC. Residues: CASSQPAAEQETQYF.

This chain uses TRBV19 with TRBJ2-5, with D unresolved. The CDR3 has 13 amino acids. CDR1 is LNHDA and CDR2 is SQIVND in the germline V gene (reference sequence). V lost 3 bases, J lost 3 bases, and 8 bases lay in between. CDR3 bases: TGTGCCAGTAGTATGGGTCGGGAAGAGACCCAGTACTTC. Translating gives CASSMGREETQYF.

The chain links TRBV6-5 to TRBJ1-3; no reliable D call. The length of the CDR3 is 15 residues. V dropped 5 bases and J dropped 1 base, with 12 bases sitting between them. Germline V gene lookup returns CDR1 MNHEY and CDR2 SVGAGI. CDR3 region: CASSPLTPSGNTIYF. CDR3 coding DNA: TGTGCCAGCAGTCCCCTGACACCTTCTGGAAACACCATATATTTT.

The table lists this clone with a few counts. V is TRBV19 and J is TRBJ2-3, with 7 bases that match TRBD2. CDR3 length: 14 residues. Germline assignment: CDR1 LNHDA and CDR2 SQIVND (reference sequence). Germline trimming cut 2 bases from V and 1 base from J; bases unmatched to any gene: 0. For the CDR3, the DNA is TGTGCCAGTAGTATACGGGGGGGCACAGATACGCAGTATTTT. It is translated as CASSIRGGTDTQYF.

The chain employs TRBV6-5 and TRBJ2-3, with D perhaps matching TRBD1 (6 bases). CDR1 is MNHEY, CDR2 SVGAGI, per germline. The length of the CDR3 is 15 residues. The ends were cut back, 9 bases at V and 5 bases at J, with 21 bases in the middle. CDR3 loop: CASSQGSFAGDTQYF. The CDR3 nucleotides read TGTGCCAGTAGTCAGGGGAGTTTTGCCGGAGATACGCAGTATTTT.

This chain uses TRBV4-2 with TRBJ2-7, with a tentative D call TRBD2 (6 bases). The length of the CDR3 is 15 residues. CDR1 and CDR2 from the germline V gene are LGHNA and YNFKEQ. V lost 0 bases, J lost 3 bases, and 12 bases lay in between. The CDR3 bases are TGTGCCAGCAGCCAAGATACAGCGGGTCTCTACGAGCAGTACTTC. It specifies CASSQDTAGLYEQYF.

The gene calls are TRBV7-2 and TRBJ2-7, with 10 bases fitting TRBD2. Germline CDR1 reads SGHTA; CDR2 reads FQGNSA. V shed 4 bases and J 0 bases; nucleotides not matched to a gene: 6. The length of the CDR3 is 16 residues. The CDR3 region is CASSSRSSGSSYEQYF. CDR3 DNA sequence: TGTGCCAGCAGCTCCAGGTCTAGCGGGAGCTCCTACGAGCAGTACTTC.

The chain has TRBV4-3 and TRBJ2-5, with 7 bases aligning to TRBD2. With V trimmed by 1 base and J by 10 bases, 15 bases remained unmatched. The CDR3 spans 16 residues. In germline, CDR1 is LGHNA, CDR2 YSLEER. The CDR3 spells CASSQAGSGPPRDQYF. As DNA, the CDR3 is TGCGCCAGCAGCCAAGCTGGTAGCGGGCCGCCCAGGGACCAGTACTTC.

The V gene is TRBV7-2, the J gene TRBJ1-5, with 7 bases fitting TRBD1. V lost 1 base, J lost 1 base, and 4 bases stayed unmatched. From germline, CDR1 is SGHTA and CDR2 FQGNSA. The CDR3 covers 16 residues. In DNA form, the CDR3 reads TGTGCCAGCAGCTTAGGGGGGACAGTCAGCAATCAGCCCCAGCATTTT. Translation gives CASSLGGTVSNQPQHF. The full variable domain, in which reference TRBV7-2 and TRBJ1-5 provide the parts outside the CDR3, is GAGVSQSPSNKVTEKGKDVELRCDPISGHTALYWYRQSLGQGLEFLIYFQGNSAPDKSGLPSDRFSAERTGGSVSTLTIQRTQQEDSAVYLCASSLGGTVSNQPQHFGDGTRLSIL.

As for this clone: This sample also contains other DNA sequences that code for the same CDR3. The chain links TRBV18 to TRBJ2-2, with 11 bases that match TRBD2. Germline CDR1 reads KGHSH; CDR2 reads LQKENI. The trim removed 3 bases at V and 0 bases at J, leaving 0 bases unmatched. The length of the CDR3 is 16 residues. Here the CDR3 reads CASSPGLAANTGELFF. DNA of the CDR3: TGTGCCAGCTCACCGGGACTAGCGGCGAACACCGGGGAGCTGTTTTTT.

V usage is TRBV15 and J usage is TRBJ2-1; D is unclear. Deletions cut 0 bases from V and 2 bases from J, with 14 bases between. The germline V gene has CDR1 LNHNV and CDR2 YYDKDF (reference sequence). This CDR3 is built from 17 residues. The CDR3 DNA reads TGTGCCACCAGCAGAGACTACCCCCTTTTGACCTACAATGAGCAGTTCTTC. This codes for CATSRDYPLLTYNEQFF.

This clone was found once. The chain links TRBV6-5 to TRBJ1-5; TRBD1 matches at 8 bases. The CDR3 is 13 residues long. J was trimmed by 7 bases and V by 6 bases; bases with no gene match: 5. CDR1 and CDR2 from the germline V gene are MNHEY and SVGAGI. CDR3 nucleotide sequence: TGTGCCAGCAGCCTGGGACAGGCCCAGCCCCAGCATTTT. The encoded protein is CASSLGQAQPQHF.

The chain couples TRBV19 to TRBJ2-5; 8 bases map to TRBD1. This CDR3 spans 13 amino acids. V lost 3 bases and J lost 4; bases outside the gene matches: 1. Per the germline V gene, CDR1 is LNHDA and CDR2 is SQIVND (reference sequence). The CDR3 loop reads CASSIDRGETQYF. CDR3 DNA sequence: TGTGCCAGTAGTATCGACAGGGGAGAGACCCAGTACTTC. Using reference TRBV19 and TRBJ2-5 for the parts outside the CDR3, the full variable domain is DGGITQSPKYLFRKEGQNVTLSCEQNLNHDAMYWYRQDPGQGLRLIYYSQIVNDFQKGDIAEGYSVSREKKESFPLTVTSAQKNPTAFYLCASSIDRGETQYFGPGTRLLVL.

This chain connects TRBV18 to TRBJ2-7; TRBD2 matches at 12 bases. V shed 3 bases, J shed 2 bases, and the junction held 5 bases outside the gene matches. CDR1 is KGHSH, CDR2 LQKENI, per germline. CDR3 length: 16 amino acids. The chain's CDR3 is CASSPGLAGTTYEQYF. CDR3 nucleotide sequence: TGTGCCAGCTCACCCGGACTAGCGGGAACCACCTACGAGCAGTACTTC.

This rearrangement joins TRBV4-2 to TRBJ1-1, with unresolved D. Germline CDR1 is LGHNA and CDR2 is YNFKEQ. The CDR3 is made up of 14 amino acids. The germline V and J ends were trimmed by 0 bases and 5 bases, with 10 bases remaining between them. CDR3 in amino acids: CASSQDAGETEAFF. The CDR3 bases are TGTGCCAGCAGCCAAGATGCGGGTGAGACTGAAGCTTTCTTT.

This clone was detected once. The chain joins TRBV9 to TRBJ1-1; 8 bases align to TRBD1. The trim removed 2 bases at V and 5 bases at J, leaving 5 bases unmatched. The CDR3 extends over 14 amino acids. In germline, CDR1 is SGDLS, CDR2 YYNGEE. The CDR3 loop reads CASSVVRQGTEAFF. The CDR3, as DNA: TGTGCCAGCAGCGTCGTCCGACAGGGGACTGAAGCTTTCTTT.

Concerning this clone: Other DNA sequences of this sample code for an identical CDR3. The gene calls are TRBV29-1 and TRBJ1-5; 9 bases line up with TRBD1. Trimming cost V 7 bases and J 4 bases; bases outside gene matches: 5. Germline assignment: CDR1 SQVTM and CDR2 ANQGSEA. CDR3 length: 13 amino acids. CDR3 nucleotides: TGCAGCGCGGGACAGGGAGGGAATCAGCCCCAGCATTTT. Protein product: CSAGQGGNQPQHF.